This T cell receptor (beta chain) derives from a study of cytomegalovirus exposure and HLA in healthy donors. There are a few counts of this clone. The CDR3 consists of 13 residues. Germline V gives CDR1 MGHRA, CDR2 YSYEKL. The V end lost 3 bases, the J end lost 6 bases, and 12 bases lay between the germline ends. The study ran its PCR with 60 Vbeta and 13 Jbeta primers. TCRdb's table, derived via immunoSEQ multiplex PCR, lists solely in-frame clones and lacks some. This sample has about 130,000 clones; 75% to 90% occur once, and the top ten carry roughly 20%. The TCR was taken from a man aged 18 to 30 in good health and CMV-seropositive. Sequencing input: PBMCs. The rearrangement joins TRBV4-1 to TRBJ2-7; D might be TRBD1 (7 bases). In DNA form, the CDR3 reads TGCGCCAGCAGCCACCCCCAGGGGGGCGAGCAGTACTTC. This sequence encodes CASSHPQGGEQYF.